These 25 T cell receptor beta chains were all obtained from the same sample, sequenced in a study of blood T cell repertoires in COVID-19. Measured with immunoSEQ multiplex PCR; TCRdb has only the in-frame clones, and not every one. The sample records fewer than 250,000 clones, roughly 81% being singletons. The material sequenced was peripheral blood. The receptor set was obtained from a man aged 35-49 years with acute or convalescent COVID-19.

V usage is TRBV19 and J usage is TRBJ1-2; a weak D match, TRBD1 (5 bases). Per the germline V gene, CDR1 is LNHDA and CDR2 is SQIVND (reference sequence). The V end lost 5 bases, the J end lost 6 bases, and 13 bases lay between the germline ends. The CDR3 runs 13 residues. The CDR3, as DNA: TGTGCCAGTAGTTTACCCCTACAGGATGGCTACACCTTC. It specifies CASSLPLQDGYTF. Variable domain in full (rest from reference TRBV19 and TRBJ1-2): DGGITQSPKYLFRKEGQNVTLSCEQNLNHDAMYWYRQDPGQGLRLIYYSQIVNDFQKGDIAEGYSVSREKKESFPLTVTSAQKNPTAFYLCASSLPLQDGYTFGSGTRLTVV.

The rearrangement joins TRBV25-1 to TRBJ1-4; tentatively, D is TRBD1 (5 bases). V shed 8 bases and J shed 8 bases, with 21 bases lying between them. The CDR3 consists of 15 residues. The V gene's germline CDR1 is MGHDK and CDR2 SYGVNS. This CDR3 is CASEPQKGSGEKLFF. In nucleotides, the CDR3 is TGTGCCAGCGAACCCCAGAAGGGGTCTGGAGAAAAACTGTTTTTT.

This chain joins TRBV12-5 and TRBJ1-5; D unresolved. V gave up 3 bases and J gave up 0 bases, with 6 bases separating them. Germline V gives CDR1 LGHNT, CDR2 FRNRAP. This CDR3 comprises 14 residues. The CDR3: CASGFVYSNQPQHF. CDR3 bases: TGTGCTAGTGGTTTCGTATATAGCAATCAGCCCCAGCATTTT.

CDR3 residues: CASTPRSGGSSSSGYTF. The CDR3 coding sequence is TGCGCCAGCACCCCGAGGTCAGGGGGATCGTCCTCCTCCGGCTACACCTTC. The rearrangement uses TRBV5-1 and TRBJ1-2, with 7 bases fitting TRBD1. The ends lost 6 bases at V and 8 bases at J; junction bases unmatched: 22. The CDR3 contains 17 residues. CDR1 and CDR2 (germline): SGHRS, YFSETQ. The full variable domain, completed using reference TRBV5-1 and TRBJ1-2, is KAGVTQTPRYLIKTRGQQVTLSCSPISGHRSVSWYQQTPGQGLQFLFEYFSETQRNKGNFPGRFSGRQFSNSRSEMNVSTLELGDSALYLCASTPRSGGSSSSGYTFGSGTRLTVV.

CDR3 residues: CASSDRGLNTEAFF. The CDR3 region has the DNA TGTGCCAGCAGTGACAGGGGCCTGAACACTGAAGCTTTCTTT. The rearrangement joins TRBV6-6 to TRBJ1-1; 8 positions match TRBD1. The germline V gene encodes CDR1 MNHNY and CDR2 SVGAGI (reference sequence). There are 14 residues in the CDR3. With V trimmed by 5 bases and J by 0 bases, 2 bases remained unmatched.

The CDR3 DNA follows: TGTGCCAGCAGCTACGACAGAGCCTCCGGGGCCAACGTCCTGACTTTC. As protein: CASSYDRASGANVLTF. This chain uses TRBV11-2 with TRBJ2-6; weak D call: TRBD1 (5 bases). CDR3 length equals 16 residues. CDR1 SGHAT and CDR2 FQNNGV come from the germline V gene. The V end lost 4 bases, the J end lost 4 bases, and 14 bases lay between the germline ends.

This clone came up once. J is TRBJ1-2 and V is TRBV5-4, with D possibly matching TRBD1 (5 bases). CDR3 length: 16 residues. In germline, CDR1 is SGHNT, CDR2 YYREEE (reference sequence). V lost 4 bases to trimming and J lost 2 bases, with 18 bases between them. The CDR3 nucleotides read TGTGCCAGCAGCCGCCCCCAGGGTACATCCAACTATGGCTACACCTTC. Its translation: CASSRPQGTSNYGYTF. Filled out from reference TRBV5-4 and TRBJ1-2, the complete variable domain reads ETGVTQSPTHLIKTRGQQVTLRCSSQSGHNTVSWYQQALGQGPQFIFQYYREEENGRGNFPPRFSGLQFPNYSSELNVNALELDDSALYLCASSRPQGTSNYGYTFGSGTRLTVV.

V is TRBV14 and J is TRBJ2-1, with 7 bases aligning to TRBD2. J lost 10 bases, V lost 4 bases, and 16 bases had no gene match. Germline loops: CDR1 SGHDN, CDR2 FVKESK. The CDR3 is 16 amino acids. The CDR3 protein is CASSLLWTSFEGEQFF. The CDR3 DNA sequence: TGTGCCAGCAGCCTCTTATGGACTAGTTTTGAAGGGGAGCAGTTCTTC.

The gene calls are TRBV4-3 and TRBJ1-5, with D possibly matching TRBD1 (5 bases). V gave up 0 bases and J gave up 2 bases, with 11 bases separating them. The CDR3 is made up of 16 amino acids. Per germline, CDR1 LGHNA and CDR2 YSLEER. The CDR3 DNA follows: TGCGCCAGCAGCCAAGACGTGGGAGGGGGCAATCAGCCCCAGCATTTT. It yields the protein CASSQDVGGGNQPQHF.

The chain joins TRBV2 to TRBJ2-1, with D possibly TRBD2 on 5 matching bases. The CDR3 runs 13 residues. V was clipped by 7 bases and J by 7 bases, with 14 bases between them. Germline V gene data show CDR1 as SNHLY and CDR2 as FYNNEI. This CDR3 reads CASTRERDNEQFF. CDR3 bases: TGTGCCAGCACGAGGGAGAGGGATAATGAGCAGTTCTTC.

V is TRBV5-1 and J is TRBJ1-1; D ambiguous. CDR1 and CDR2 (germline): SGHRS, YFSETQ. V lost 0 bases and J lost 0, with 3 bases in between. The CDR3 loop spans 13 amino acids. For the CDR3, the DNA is TGCGCCAGCAGCTTGGGGCTGAACACTGAAGCTTTCTTT. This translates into CASSLGLNTEAFF. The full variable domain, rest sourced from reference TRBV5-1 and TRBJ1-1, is KAGVTQTPRYLIKTRGQQVTLSCSPISGHRSVSWYQQTPGQGLQFLFEYFSETQRNKGNFPGRFSGRQFSNSRSEMNVSTLELGDSALYLCASSLGLNTEAFFGQGTRLTVV.

The CDR3 coding sequence is TGTGCCAGCAGCTTGATCGGTAGCCCTGAAGCTTTCTTT. This sequence encodes CASSLIGSPEAFF. V and J are TRBV5-4 and TRBJ1-1; D is uncertain. CDR1 and CDR2 from the germline V gene are SGHNT and YYREEE (reference sequence). V lost 1 base and J 6 bases, leaving 10 bases between the germline ends. The CDR3 has 13 residues.

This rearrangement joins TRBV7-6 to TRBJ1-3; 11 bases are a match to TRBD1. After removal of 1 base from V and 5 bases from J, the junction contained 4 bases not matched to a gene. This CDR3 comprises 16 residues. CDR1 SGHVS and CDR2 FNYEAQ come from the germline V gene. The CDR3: CASSLGTGGSRNTIYF. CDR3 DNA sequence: TGTGCCAGCAGCTTAGGGACAGGGGGCTCCAGAAACACCATATATTTT.

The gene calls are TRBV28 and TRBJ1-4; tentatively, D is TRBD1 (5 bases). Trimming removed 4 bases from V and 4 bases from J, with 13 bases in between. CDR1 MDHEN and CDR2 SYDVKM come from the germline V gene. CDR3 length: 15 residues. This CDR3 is CASSSKGRVNEKLFF. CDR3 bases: TGTGCCAGCAGTTCGAAGGGGAGGGTTAATGAAAAACTGTTTTTT.

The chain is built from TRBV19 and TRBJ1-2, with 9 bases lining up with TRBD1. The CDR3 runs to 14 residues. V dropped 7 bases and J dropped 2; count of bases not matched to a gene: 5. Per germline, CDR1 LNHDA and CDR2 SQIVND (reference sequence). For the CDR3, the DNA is TGTGCCAGTACCCCGGGACAGGGAAACTATGGCTACACCTTC. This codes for CASTPGQGNYGYTF.

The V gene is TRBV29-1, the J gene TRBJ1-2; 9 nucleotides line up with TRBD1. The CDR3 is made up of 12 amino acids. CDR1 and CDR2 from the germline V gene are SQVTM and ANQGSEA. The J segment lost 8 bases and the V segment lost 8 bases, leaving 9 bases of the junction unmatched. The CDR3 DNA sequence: TGCAGCTCCCAACAGGGGGCGGGCGGCTACACCTTC. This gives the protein CSSQQGAGGYTF.

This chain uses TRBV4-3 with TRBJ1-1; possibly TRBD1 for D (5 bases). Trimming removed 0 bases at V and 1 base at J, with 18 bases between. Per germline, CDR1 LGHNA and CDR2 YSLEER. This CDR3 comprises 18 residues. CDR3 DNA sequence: TGCGCCAGCAGCCAAGACCTACCTCCTGGGGGGTCGAACACTGAAGCTTTCTTT. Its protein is CASSQDLPPGGSNTEAFF.

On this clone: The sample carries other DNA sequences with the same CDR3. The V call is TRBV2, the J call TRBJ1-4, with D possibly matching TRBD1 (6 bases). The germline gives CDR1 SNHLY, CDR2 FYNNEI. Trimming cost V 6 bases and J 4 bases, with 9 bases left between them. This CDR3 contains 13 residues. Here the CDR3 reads CASRQGGNEKLFF. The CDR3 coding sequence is TGTGCCAGCAGACAGGGTGGTAATGAAAAACTGTTTTTT.

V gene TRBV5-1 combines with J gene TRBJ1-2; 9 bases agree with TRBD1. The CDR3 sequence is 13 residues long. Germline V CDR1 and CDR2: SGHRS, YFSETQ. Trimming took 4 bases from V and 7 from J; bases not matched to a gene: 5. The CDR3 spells CASSLQGAGGYTF. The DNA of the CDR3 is TGCGCCAGCAGCCTACAGGGGGCGGGTGGCTACACCTTC.

CDR3 sequence (DNA): TGTGCCAGCAGCCCGGGAGGGGGGGAAGAGACCCAGTACTTC. Its translation: CASSPGGGEETQYF. V gene TRBV7-9 combines with J gene TRBJ2-5, with TRBD2 identical over 8 bases. V was pared by 5 bases and J by 3 bases, with 5 bases of the junction left unmatched. The CDR3 contains 14 residues. The germline V gene encodes CDR1 SEHNR and CDR2 FQNEAQ (reference sequence).

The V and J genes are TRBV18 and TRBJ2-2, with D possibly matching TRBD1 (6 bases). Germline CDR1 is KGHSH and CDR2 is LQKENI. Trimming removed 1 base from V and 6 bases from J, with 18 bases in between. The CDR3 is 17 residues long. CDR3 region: CASSPQARGQSSGELFF. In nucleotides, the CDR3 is TGTGCCAGCTCACCACAGGCCAGGGGTCAAAGCTCCGGGGAGCTGTTTTTT.

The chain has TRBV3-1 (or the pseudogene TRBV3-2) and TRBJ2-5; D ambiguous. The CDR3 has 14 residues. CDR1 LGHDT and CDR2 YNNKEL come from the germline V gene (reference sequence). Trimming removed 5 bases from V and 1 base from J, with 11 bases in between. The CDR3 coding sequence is TGTGCCAGCAGCTCCCGTGGCACCCAAGAGACCCAGTACTTC. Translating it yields CASSSRGTQETQYF.

The CDR3 loop is CSAKTGAQQFF. The CDR3 nucleotides read TGCAGTGCTAAAACAGGGGCGCAGCAGTTCTTC. The chain has TRBV20-1 and TRBJ2-1; 7 positions match TRBD1. CDR1 and CDR2 from the germline V gene are DFQATT and SNEGSKA (reference sequence). The length of the CDR3 is 11 residues. V gave up 4 bases and J gave up 11 bases; unmatched junction bases: 5.

The CDR3 loop is CASSLEAGNTEAFF. Written as DNA, the CDR3 is TGTGCCAGCAGCTTAGAGGCAGGAAACACTGAAGCTTTCTTT. J is TRBJ1-1 and V is TRBV7-2, with unresolved D. Germline CDR1 and CDR2: SGHTA and FQGNSA. Trimming shortened V by 1 base and J by 2 bases, and 8 bases separated the two germline ends. This CDR3 is built from 14 residues.

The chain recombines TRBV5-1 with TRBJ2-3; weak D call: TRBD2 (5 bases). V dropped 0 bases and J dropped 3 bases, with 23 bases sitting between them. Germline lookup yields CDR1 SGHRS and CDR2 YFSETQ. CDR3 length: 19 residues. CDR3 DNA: TGCGCCAGCAGCTTGGGGTTGAGGCCTCCGAGGGATGGTACAGATACGCAGTATTTT. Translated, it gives CASSLGLRPPRDGTDTQYF.